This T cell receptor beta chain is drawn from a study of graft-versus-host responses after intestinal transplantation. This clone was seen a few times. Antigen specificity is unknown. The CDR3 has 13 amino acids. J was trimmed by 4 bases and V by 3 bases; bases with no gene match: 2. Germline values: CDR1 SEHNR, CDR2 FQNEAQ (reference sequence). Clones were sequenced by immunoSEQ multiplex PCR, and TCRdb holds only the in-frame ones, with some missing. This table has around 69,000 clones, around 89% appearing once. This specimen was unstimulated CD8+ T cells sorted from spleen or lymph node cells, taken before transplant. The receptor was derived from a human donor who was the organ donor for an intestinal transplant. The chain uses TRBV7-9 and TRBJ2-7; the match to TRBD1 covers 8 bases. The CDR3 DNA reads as TGTGCCAGCAGCTTCAGACAGGGGTACGAGCAGTACGTC. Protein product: CASSFRQGYEQYV.